What follows is one TCR beta chain and its context. With random hexamers, reverse transcription was performed on about 0.5 to 1 ug of RNA. Each CDR3 protein gets one entry after TCRdb re-called the immunoSEQ multiplex PCR reads with MiXCR. Of about 110,000 distinct CDR3 sequences listed, roughly 95% are singletons. The data are from a study of CD8 T cells in Susac syndrome. CDR1 is SGHDT, CDR2 YYEEEE, per germline. Trimming shortened V by 2 bases and J by 4 bases, and 4 bases separated the two germline ends. The CDR3 runs to 12 residues. Sequenced: CD8+ T cells from PBMCs. V usage is TRBV5-6 and J usage is TRBJ2-1; no firm D call. This TCR was recovered from a human donor with Susac syndrome. The CDR3 DNA reads TGTGCCAGCAGCTTTGGGTACAATGAGCAGTTCTTC. Its protein is CASSFGYNEQFF.